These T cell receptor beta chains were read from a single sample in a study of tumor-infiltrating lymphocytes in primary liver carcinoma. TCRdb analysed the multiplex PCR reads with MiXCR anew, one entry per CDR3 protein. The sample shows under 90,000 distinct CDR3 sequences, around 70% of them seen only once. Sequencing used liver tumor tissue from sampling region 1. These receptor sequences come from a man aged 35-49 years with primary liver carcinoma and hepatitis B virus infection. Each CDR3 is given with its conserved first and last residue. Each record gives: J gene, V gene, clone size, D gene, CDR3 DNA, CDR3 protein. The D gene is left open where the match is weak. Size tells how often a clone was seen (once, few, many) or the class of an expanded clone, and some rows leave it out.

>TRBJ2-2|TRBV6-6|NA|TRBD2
TGTGCCAGCAGTCCACTAGCGGGTGAAAACACCGGGGAGCCGTATTTT
CASSPLAGENTGEPYF
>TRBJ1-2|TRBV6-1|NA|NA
TGTGCCAACAGTGAAGCGCTCTGGGGAGTAGCCAATGGCTACACCTTC
CANSEALWGVANGYTF
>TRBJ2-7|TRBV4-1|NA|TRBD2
TGCGCCAGCAGCCGGGACTACGACTACGTGCAGTACTTC
CASSRDYDYVQYF
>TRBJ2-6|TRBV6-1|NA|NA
TGTGCCAGCACTCTCGATTGGGGAAGCTCCGAGGCCAACGTCCTGACTTTC
CASTLDWGSSEANVLTF
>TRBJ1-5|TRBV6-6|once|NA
TGTACCAGCAGCTACCGAGTAGAGTATAGCAAACAGCCCCAGCATTTT
CTSSYRVEYSKQPQHF
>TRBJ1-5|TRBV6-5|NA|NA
TGTGCCAGCAGCCCGACAGCGGCTCCCAATCAGTCCCAGCATTTT
CASSPTAAPNQSQHF
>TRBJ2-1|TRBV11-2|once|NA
TGTGCCAGCAGCTTTGACCCTAGGAGGACTGGAAGTTACAATGAGCGGTTCTTC
CASSFDPRRTGSYNERFF
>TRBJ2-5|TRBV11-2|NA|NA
TGTGCCAGCAGCTTAGGGAGTAACGGCCCGGGGGAGAATCAGTACTTC
CASSLGSNGPGENQYF
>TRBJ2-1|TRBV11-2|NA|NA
TGTGACAGCGTACTATGGGACCTCCGGGGACATGAGCGGTTCTTC
CDSVLWDLRGHERFF
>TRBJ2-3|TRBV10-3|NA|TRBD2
TGTGCCATCAGTGCTAAGACTAGCGGGACCTATACACAGTATTTT
CAISAKTSGTYTQYF
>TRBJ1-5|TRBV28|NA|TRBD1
TGTGCCAGCAGGGGATTAACAGGGGAGGTTAGTCAGCCCCAGCATTTT
CASRGLTGEVSQPQHF
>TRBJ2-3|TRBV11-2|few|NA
TGTGCCAACAGGACTCCTCGAGGTGGGAGACCTACTAGCACAGATACGCAGTATTTT
CANRTPRGGRPTSTDTQYF